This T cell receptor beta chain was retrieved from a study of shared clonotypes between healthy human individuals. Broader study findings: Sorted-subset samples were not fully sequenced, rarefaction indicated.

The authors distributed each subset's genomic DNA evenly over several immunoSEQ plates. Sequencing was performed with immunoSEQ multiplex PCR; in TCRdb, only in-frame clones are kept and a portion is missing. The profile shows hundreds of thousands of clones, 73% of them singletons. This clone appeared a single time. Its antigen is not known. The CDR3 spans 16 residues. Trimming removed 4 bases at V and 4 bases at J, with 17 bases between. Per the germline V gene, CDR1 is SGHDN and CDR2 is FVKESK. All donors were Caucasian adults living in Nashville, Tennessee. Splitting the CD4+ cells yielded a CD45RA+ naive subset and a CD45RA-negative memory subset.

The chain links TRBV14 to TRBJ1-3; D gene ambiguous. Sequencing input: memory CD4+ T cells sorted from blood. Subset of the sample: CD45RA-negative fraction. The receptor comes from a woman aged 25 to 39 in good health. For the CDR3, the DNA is TGTGCCAGCAGCCCTAGAATTTTGGCGGCGGGAAACACCATATATTTT. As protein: CASSPRILAAGNTIYF.